Given below is one TCR beta chain in context. Its cognate antigen is unknown. This sample was taken from a study of cytomegalovirus exposure and HLA in healthy donors. The PCR ran on 60 Vbeta and 13 Jbeta primers. In the study's own analysis: An analysis performed later counted 75 million to 80 million unique TCR beta chains (around 9.9 million of them shared). This table comes from immunoSEQ multiplex PCR, and its TCRdb copy is limited to in-frame clones, with some not included. V and J calls and clone size come straight from that table; D and trimming were deduced from the DNA. The sample includes about 87,000 clones, 70% to 80% of them seen just once. Notes on the study in general: Later analysis associated a missense DCLRE1C variant with TCR beta V- and J-gene trimming. Analyses of presence/absence relied on an assumption of roughly uniform sequencing depth across donors. One later analysis reportedly identified an Asian-associated ancestry cluster that showed fewer N-insertions than the roughly 640-donor mean.

With V trimmed by 5 bases and J by 3 bases, 7 bases remained unmatched. The CDR3 runs to 15 residues. Germline values: CDR1 MNHNY, CDR2 SVGAGI (reference sequence). The sequenced material came from PBMCs. V usage is TRBV6-6 and J usage is TRBJ2-7; 10 nucleotides line up with TRBD1. The TCR originated in a man aged 25-45 years in good health and CMV-seropositive. The DNA for the CDR3 is TGTGCCAGCAGTACAACCGGGACAGGGGACTACGAGCAGTACTTC. It specifies CASSTTGTGDYEQYF.